This T cell receptor (beta chain) is from a study of response to subunit inactivated influenza vaccine listed by TCRdb under 2018. In the study overall: The study used deep quantitative T cell receptor repertoire profiling to track responses to a trivalent subunit inactivated influenza vaccine. Overall study results and their limits: According to the authors, only a limited number of new T cells may be recruited by each seasonal influenza vaccination.

This clonotype was detected many times. No antigen is known for it. No per-base quality is available; no much larger clone lies one base away. Library generation was performed with RT-PCR. The data were produced on an Illumina HiSeq 2500. In-frame beta chains were kept once TCRdb had trimmed the public reads at Q25 with fastp and called clones with MiXCR. Entries that share a CDR3 protein sequence are merged under the most common genes and DNA. Across this sample there are approximately 500,000 distinct CDR3 sequences, with roughly 25% seen only once. 2.5% to 3% of the sample belongs to the ten largest clones. V ends up 2 bases short and J 5 bases short, with an unmatched junction base count of 10. Counted from cysteine to phenylalanine, this CDR3 has 17 amino acids. Only the CDR3 DNA is retained, 51 bases long and in frame from the first base. The germline V gene gives CDR1 as SGHRS and CDR2 as YFSETQ.

These same records also appear under a second study, on T cells expressing NK-cell markers. Taken from the second paper: TCR beta cDNA libraries were prepared using 5'RACE template switching, which introduced a universal primer site and unique molecular identifiers. In sorted CD3+CD56+NKG2C+, CD3+CD56+NKG2C- and CD3+CD56-NKG2C+ T-cell subsets from 7 to 9 donors, TCR beta-chain repertoires were profiled. Seven of the eight sequenced donors were HCMV-seropositive and one was HCMV-seronegative. To restrict sorting to alphabetaTCR-expressing T cells, an anti-gammadeltaTCR antibody was added in several experiments. In more than 5 donors, the dominant CD3+CD56+NKG2C+ clonotypes were found to rank among the top 10 CD8+ clonotypes and to make up about 1.0-7.5% of CD8+ T cells. Those dominant clonotypes were again the most abundant among CD3+CD56-NKG2C+ cells in a handful of donors, at about 25-65%. Whether the expanded NKG2C-expressing T cell clones were specific for HCMV antigens remained unclear. The study sequenced eight donors, all healthy volunteers chosen at random: three men and five women. A commercial ELISA kit detecting HCMV-specific IgG in serum was used to determine HCMV serostatus. Peripheral blood mononuclear cells were isolated from blood by Ficoll density gradient centrifugation. Using Miltenyi isolation kits, CD4+ and CD8+ T cells were isolated from PBMC through magnetic immunoseparation. cDNA synthesis was primed from the TCR beta constant segment, followed by two successive PCR amplification steps. The libraries were sequenced on Illumina HiSeq 2000/2500, MiSeq or NextSeq, producing 2 x 150 bp reads. MIGEC was used to demultiplex reads and group reads by UMI, and MiTCR was used to assemble and quantify clonotypes. To exclude erroneous sequences, any TCR cDNA sequence not supported by at least two reads was discarded. The tcR package was used for downstream repertoire analysis, and clonotypes were matched between fractions using CDR3 nucleotide sequence together with V segment. Antigen specificity was annotated against VDJdb with VDJmatch, allowing one amino acid substitution in CDR3.

This sequence was found in a man aged 45-65 years who received an inactivated influenza vaccine. Donor details come from another sample of the same person, matched by shared clones. The chain is encoded by TRBV5-1 joined to TRBJ2-3, with 11 junctional bases fitting TRBD2. The specimen was CD4+ T cells sorted from PBMCs, collected approximately 12 days after vaccination. The DNA sequence is given as TGCGCCAGCAGCTTTGGGAATAGCGGGGGGGCCGGAGATACGCAGTATTTT. The resulting protein is CASSFGNSGGAGDTQYF. The entire variable domain, with the stretches around the CDR3 drawn from the reference TRBV5-1 and TRBJ2-3 proteins, is KAGVTQTPRYLIKTRGQQVTLSCSPISGHRSVSWYQQTPGQGLQFLFEYFSETQRNKGNFPGRFSGRQFSNSRSEMNVSTLELGDSALYLCASSFGNSGGAGDTQYFGPGTRLTVL.